This TCR beta chain was identified during a study of cytomegalovirus exposure and HLA in healthy donors. Germline loops: CDR1 GTSNPN, CDR2 SVGIG (reference sequence). Trimming cost V 6 bases and J 7 bases, with 19 bases left between them. This CDR3 comprises 15 residues. General study points: A later analysis found that most CMV-associated TCR beta chains appeared HLA-restricted. Reportedly, fewer N-insertions than the approximately 650-donor mean appeared in an Asian-associated ancestry cluster in a later analysis. Researchers reportedly found TCR beta sequences accurately predicted most subjects' HLA-A and HLA-B alleles.

This PCR relied on a set of 60 Vbeta primers and 13 Jbeta primers. The repertoire was sequenced with immunoSEQ multiplex PCR; TCRdb's copy has only in-frame clones and lacks some. This sample has some 130,000 clones, with 76% found just once. In the case of this clone: Its target is not known.

This clonotype was obtained from a middle-aged man in good health and CMV-seronegative. The sequenced sample consisted of PBMCs. J is TRBJ1-6 and V is TRBV30, with unresolved D. CDR3 sequence reads: CACGLPSPPNSPLHF. The CDR3 coding sequence is TGTGCCTGTGGACTCCCCTCCCCACCAAATTCACCCCTCCACTTT.